This entry features one T cell receptor (beta chain) sequence. Profiling relied on immunoSEQ multiplex PCR, and the TCRdb table lists in-frame clones only, not all of them. Seen here are approximately 130,000 clones, 90% observed once, and the top ten hold about 1.1%. The CDR3 covers 15 residues. Germline V lookup: CDR1 GTSNPN, CDR2 SVGIG (reference sequence). V was cut by 4 bases and J by 3 bases, with 15 bases left in between. The sample belongs to a study of OX40 agonist ivuxolimab in advanced cancers. Background on the study: Ivuxolimab was delivered to patients intravenously every 2 weeks at doses spanning 0.01 to 10 mg/kg.

The receptor was derived from an adult with an advanced solid tumor such as melanoma, head and neck, liver or kidney cancer. Sequencing used CD4+ or CD8+ T cells sorted from blood, obtained in a trial of the OX40 agonist ivuxolimab. V and J are TRBV30 and TRBJ2-2; D is tentatively TRBD1 or TRBD2 (7 bases each). In DNA, the CDR3 is TGTGCCTGGATGGCAGGGGGAGGGCACACCGGGGAGCTGTTTTTT. Translating it yields CAWMAGGGHTGELFF. The full variable domain, its missing parts supplied by reference TRBV30 and TRBJ2-2, is SQTIHQWPATLVQPVGSPLSLECTVEGTSNPNLYWYRQAAGRGLQLLFYSVGIGQISSEVPQNLSASRPQDRQFILSSKKLLLSDSGFYLCAWMAGGGHTGELFFGEGSRLTVL.